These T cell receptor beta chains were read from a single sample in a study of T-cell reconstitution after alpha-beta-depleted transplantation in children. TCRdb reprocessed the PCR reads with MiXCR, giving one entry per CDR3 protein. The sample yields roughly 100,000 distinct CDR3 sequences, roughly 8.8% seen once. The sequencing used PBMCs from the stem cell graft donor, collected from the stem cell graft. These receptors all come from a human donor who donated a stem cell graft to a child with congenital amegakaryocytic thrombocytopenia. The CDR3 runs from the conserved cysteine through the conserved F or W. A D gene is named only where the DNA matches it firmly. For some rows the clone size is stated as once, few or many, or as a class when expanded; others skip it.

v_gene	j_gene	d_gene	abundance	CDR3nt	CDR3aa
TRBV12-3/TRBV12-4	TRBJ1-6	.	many	TGTGCCAGCAGTCCCGAGATCAATTCACCCCTCCACTTT	CASSPEINSPLHF
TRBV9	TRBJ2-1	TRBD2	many	TGTGCCAGCAGCGGTAGCGGGAGGCAGGAGAATGAGCAGTTCTTC	CASSGSGRQENEQFF
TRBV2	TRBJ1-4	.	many	TGTGCCAGCATCTCAGGGGAGGGGAGAGAAAAACTGTTTTTT	CASISGEGREKLFF
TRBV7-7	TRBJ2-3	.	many	TGTGCCAGCAGCCCAGTTGTGGGGGATCGCACAGATACGCAGTATTTT	CASSPVVGDRTDTQYF
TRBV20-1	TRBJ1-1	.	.	TGCAGTGCCCAGCCGCGACATCTGAACACTGAAGCTTTCTTC	CSAQPRHLNTEAFF
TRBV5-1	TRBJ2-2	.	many	TGCGCCAGCAGCTTGATGGGGCCCCACACCGGGGAGCTGTTTTTT	CASSLMGPHTGELFF
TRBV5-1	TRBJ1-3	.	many	TGCGCCAGCAGCTTGGAAGCAGGCCCCAGCTCTGGAAACACCATATATTTT	CASSLEAGPSSGNTIYF
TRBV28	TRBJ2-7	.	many	TGTGCCAGCAGTTCATTGCCGACAGTAACCTACGAGCAGTACTTC	CASSSLPTVTYEQYF
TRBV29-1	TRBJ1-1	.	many	TGCAGCGTTGAAGTGGGCACTGAAGCTTTCTTT	CSVEVGTEAFF
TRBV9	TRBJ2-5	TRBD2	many	TGTGCCAGCAGCGTAGGTTCGACTAGCGGGGGGCAAGAGACCCAGTACTTC	CASSVGSTSGGQETQYF
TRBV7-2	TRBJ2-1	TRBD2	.	TGTGCCAGCAGCTTGCGCGCGCCCATGGGACTAGCGAAGGATGAGCAGTTCTTC	CASSLRAPMGLAKDEQFF
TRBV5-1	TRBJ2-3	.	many	TGCGCCAGCAGCTTGGTCCCGGGGCGAGCGGATACGCAGTATTTT	CASSLVPGRADTQYF
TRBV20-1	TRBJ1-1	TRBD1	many	TGCAGTGCCACAGGGGGGGGGGCCCTGAGAGCCACTGAAGCTTTCTTT	CSATGGGALRATEAFF
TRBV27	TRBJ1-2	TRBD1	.	TGTGCCAGCAGTTCCAAATCGACAGGGAATGGCTACACCTTC	CASSSKSTGNGYTF
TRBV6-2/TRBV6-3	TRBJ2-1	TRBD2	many	TGTGCCAGCAGTGTGACTAGCCATGAGCAGTTCTTC	CASSVTSHEQFF
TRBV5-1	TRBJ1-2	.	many	TGCGCCAGCAGCTCCAGGGAGGCAGGGAAGGGTGGCTACACCTTC	CASSSREAGKGGYTF
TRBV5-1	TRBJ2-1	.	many	TGCGCCAGCAGCTTGGGGGGGGCCGTCGGTTTAAATGAGCAGTTCTTC	CASSLGGAVGLNEQFF
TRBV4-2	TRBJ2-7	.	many	TGTGCCAGCAGCCAAGTCACGGGACTCTCCTACGAGCAGTACTTC	CASSQVTGLSYEQYF
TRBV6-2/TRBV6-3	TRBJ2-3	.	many	TGTGCCAGCAGTAGGACTGACACAGATACGCAGTATTTT	CASSRTDTDTQYF
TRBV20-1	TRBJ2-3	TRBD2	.	TGCAGTGCTAGAGGGACTAGCGGAGATACGCAGTATTTT	CSARGTSGDTQYF
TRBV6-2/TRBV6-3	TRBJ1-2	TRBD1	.	TGTGCCACCGGACAGGGGGCGCGGCGAGGTCTTGCGGGGCTTGGTGGCTACACCTTC	CATGQGARRGLAGLGGYTF
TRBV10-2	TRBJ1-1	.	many	TGCGCCAGCTCCATCTCACAGGGGAACACTGAAGCTTTCTTT	CASSISQGNTEAFF
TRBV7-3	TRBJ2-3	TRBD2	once	TGTGCCAGCAGCACAGGGACTAGCGGATTCACAGATACGCAGTATTTT	CASSTGTSGFTDTQYF
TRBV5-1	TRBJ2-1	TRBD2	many	TGCGCCAGCAGCTTACAGACTAGCGTATCCAATGAGCAGTTCTTC	CASSLQTSVSNEQFF